A selection of T cell receptor beta chains follows, all from one sample in a study of shared clonotypes between healthy human individuals. Sequencing used immunoSEQ multiplex PCR; TCRdb keeps in-frame clones, though not all of them. The sample holds about a million clones, 70% to 80% seen once. Input material: memory CD4+ T cells from PBMCs. The source of these receptors is a man between 18 and 35 years old in good health. Some clones in this sample may be carry-over from other donors' samples. The CDR3 runs from the conserved cysteine through the conserved F or W. The D gene is left open where the match is weak. Size is omitted from some rows. Given values are once, few, many or a class for expanded clones.

>NA|TRBJ2-1|NA|TRBV11-3
CASSLGGYNEQFF
TGTGCCAGCAGCTTAGGGGGCTACAATGAGCAGTTCTTC
>NA|TRBJ1-1|once|TRBV30
CAWRIQGKTEAFF
TGTGCCTGGAGGATTCAGGGCAAGACTGAAGCTTTCTTT
>NA|TRBJ2-1|NA|TRBV18
CASSPIDSANEQFF
TGTGCCAGCTCACCCATTGACTCCGCAAATGAGCAGTTCTTC
>TRBD1|TRBJ2-3|NA|TRBV27
CASSGRTGWRDTQYF
TGTGCCAGCAGTGGGAGGACAGGGTGGAGGGATACGCAGTATTTT
>NA|TRBJ2-2|NA|TRBV28
CASQARNTGELFF
TGTGCCAGCCAGGCGAGGAACACCGGGGAGCTGTTTTTT
>TRBD2|TRBJ2-1|NA|TRBV4-3
CASSRSLAGADEQFF
TGCGCCAGCAGCCGGTCACTAGCGGGAGCGGATGAGCAGTTCTTC
>NA|TRBJ1-1|NA|TRBV7-2
CASSPLGVGYTEAFF
TGTGCCAGCAGCCCTCTTGGGGTGGGTTACACTGAAGCTTTCTTT
>TRBD2|TRBJ2-1|NA|TRBV7-9
CASSLAGTSGSTNEQFF
TGTGCCAGCAGCTTAGCGGGGACTAGCGGGAGTACGAATGAGCAGTTCTTC
>TRBD2|TRBJ2-2|NA|TRBV6-4
CASKSGTSETGELFF
TGTGCCAGCAAGTCCGGGACTAGCGAGACCGGGGAGCTGTTTTTT
>TRBD2|TRBJ2-3|NA|TRBV4-2
CASSPLAGTSTDTQYF
TGTGCCAGCAGCCCACTAGCGGGCACTAGCACAGATACGCAGTATTTT
>TRBD1|TRBJ2-7|NA|TRBV7-2
CASSLGGQGKLEQYF
TGTGCCAGCAGCTTAGGTGGACAGGGTAAGCTCGAGCAGTACTTC
>NA|TRBJ1-5|NA|TRBV6-1
CASTQLNQPQHF
TGTGCCAGCACGCAGCTCAATCAGCCCCAGCATTTT
>NA|TRBJ2-2|NA|TRBV15
CATSRDSFANTGELFF
TGTGCCACCAGCAGGGACTCCTTTGCCAACACCGGGGAGCTGTTTTTT
>TRBD2|TRBJ2-1|few|TRBV9
CASSFGTRDEQFF
TGTGCCAGCAGTTTTGGGACTAGGGATGAGCAGTTCTTC
>NA|TRBJ1-5|NA|TRBV18
CASSPAVGNQPQHF
TGTGCCAGCTCACCCGCTGTGGGCAATCAGCCCCAGCATTTT
>NA|TRBJ2-7|NA|TRBV5-4
CASSPGGGYEQYF
TGTGCCAGCAGCCCAGGTGGGGGCTACGAGCAGTACTTC
>TRBD1|TRBJ2-1|NA|TRBV28
CASSSPGQGADEQFF
TGTGCCAGCAGTTCACCGGGACAGGGGGCAGATGAGCAGTTCTTC
>TRBD2|TRBJ2-7|NA|TRBV5-1
CASSFATSGSNEQYF
TGCGCCAGCAGCTTCGCGACTAGCGGGAGTAACGAGCAGTACTTC
>NA|TRBJ1-2|NA|TRBV7-9
CASSLPAPLSYGYTF
TGTGCCAGCAGCCTCCCCGCCCCCTTAAGTTATGGCTACACCTTC
>NA|TRBJ2-1|NA|TRBV28
CASGPIYNEQFF
TGTGCCAGCGGGCCAATTTACAATGAGCAGTTCTTC
>TRBD1|TRBJ2-3|once|TRBV7-8
CASITGTGAGDTQYF
TGTGCCAGTATAACCGGGACAGGGGCTGGGGATACGCAGTATTTT
>NA|TRBJ2-5|NA|TRBV7-8
CASRRYQETQYF
TGTGCCAGCCGGCGGTACCAAGAGACCCAGTACTTC
>NA|TRBJ2-7|NA|TRBV11-1
CASSLMGTSTSYEQYF
TGTGCCAGCAGCTTAATGGGGACCTCGACCTCCTACGAGCAGTACTTC
>TRBD2|TRBJ2-4|NA|TRBV4-3
CASSQDRGGLAVAKNIQYF
TGCGCCAGCAGCCAAGATCGAGGCGGACTAGCGGTAGCCAAAAACATTCAGTACTTC
>NA|TRBJ1-2|NA|TRBV4-3
CASSPRARGRFYGYTF
TGCGCCAGCAGCCCAAGGGCCCGGGGGCGATTCTATGGCTACACCTTC
>TRBD2|TRBJ2-2|NA|TRBV27
CASSFWTSGSGGELFF
TGTGCCAGCAGTTTCTGGACTAGCGGGAGCGGTGGGGAGCTGTTTTTT
>NA|TRBJ2-7|NA|TRBV6-1
CASSAITHSWDEQYF
TGTGCCAGCAGTGCCATTACTCATTCCTGGGACGAGCAGTACTTC
>TRBD2|TRBJ2-1|few|TRBV4-3
CASSQQGSGSGYNEQFF
TGCGCCAGCAGCCAACAAGGTAGCGGGAGCGGGTACAATGAGCAGTTCTTC
>NA|TRBJ2-3|NA|TRBV4-1
CASSQDLGARGDTQYF
TGCGCCAGCAGCCAAGATCTCGGGGCTAGAGGAGATACGCAGTATTTT
>TRBD1|TRBJ1-2|NA|TRBV11-2
CASSLGQARNNYGYTF
TGTGCCAGCAGCTTGGGACAGGCCAGGAACAACTATGGCTACACCTTC
>TRBD2|TRBJ2-7|once|TRBV7-9
CASSLAGGRAYEQYF
TGTGCCAGCAGCTTAGCGGGCGGGAGGGCCTACGAGCAGTACTTC
>TRBD1|TRBJ1-1|NA|TRBV29-1
CSGGDRGFPEAFF
TGCAGCGGGGGGGACAGGGGCTTTCCTGAAGCTTTCTTT
>NA|TRBJ1-2|NA|TRBV10-3
CATSFDENGYTF
TGTGCCACCTCTTTCGACGAGAATGGCTACACCTTC
>NA|TRBJ2-5|NA|TRBV11-2
CASSLASKETQYF
TGTGCCAGCAGCTTGGCCAGTAAAGAGACCCAGTACTTC